Each of the 14 T cell receptor beta chains below was sequenced from the same sample in a study of blood T cell repertoires in COVID-19. Only in-frame clones appear in the TCRdb table, and some are missing; sequencing was by immunoSEQ multiplex PCR. The data show a few hundred thousand clones, approximately 87% seen once. The sequenced sample consisted of PBMCs or T cells enriched from blood (not recorded which). These receptors were taken from a woman aged 45-60 years in a cohort exposed to, infected with or recovered from COVID-19 (not recorded which).

V and J are TRBV4-3 and TRBJ2-2, with 8 bases aligning to TRBD1. Germline CDR1 is LGHNA and CDR2 is YSLEER. The CDR3 spans 16 residues. V lost 11 bases to trimming and J lost 3 bases; unmatched junction nucleotides: 14. CDR3 in amino acids: CASRGYQGADTGELFF. The CDR3 DNA reads TGCGCCTCCCGTGGATATCAGGGGGCGGACACCGGGGAGCTGTTTTTT.

This clone showed up just once. The gene calls are TRBV6-2 or TRBV6-3 and TRBJ1-5, with 7 bases aligning to TRBD1. The V gene end was trimmed by 2 bases and the J gene end by 4 bases; junction bases not matched to a gene: 5. Germline CDR1 reads MNHEY; CDR2 reads SVGEGT. This CDR3 has 15 residues. CDR3: CASSYIGTDNQPQHF. The CDR3 DNA follows: TGTGCCAGCAGTTACATCGGGACAGATAATCAGCCCCAGCATTTT.

This clone showed up many times. The rearrangement joins TRBV9 to TRBJ1-4; 9 nucleotides align to TRBD1. V lost 2 bases and J lost 5; bases outside the gene matches: 7. The CDR3 runs 16 residues. Looked up from germline, CDR1 is SGDLS and CDR2 is YYNGEE. The DNA for the CDR3 is TGTGCCAGCAGCGTTTCTCCCGGGACAGGGAATGAAAAACTGTTTTTT. Protein: CASSVSPGTGNEKLFF.

The chain employs TRBV5-4 and TRBJ2-5; 11 bases are a match to TRBD2. J gave up 12 bases and V 0 bases, and 7 bases lay outside the gene matches. There are 14 residues in the CDR3. Germline assignment: CDR1 SGHNT and CDR2 YYREEE (reference sequence). In DNA form, the CDR3 reads TGTGCCAGCAGCTTGGATGGAGTAGCGGGGGGGAAGTACTTC. Its protein is CASSLDGVAGGKYF.

The V and J genes are TRBV15 and TRBJ2-5; unclear D gene. This CDR3 region has 15 residues. V was trimmed by 1 base and J by 1 base, leaving 10 bases between them. Germline V CDR1 and CDR2: LNHNV, YYDKDF (reference sequence). The CDR3 reads CATSRVGRLQETQYF. The CDR3 DNA is TGTGCCACCAGCAGAGTTGGCAGGCTCCAAGAGACCCAGTACTTC. Full variable domain (rest looked up from reference TRBV15 and TRBJ2-5): DAMVIQNPRYQVTQFGKPVTLSCSQTLNHNVMYWYQQKSSQAPKLLFHYYDKDFNNEADTPDNFQSRRPNTSFCFLDIRSPGLGDTAMYLCATSRVGRLQETQYFGPGTRLLVL.

This clone was seen at least ten times. The V gene is TRBV5-4, the J gene TRBJ1-1; D is ambiguous. Germline CDR1 and CDR2: SGHNT and YYREEE (reference sequence). The length of the CDR3 is 16 residues. The V and J ends lost 0 bases and 0 bases respectively, with 12 bases between them. For the CDR3, the DNA is TGTGCCAGCAGCTTGGGCGGCGAGGAACTGAACACTGAAGCTTTCTTT. This encodes CASSLGGEELNTEAFF.

Turning to this clone: The sample contains more than one DNA sequence encoding this CDR3. The chain uses TRBV3-1 (or the pseudogene TRBV3-2) and TRBJ2-7, with 10 positions matching TRBD1. The CDR3 is made up of 15 amino acids. Germline V gene sequence: CDR1 LGHDT, CDR2 YNNKEL (reference sequence). Germline trimming cut 4 bases from V and 3 bases from J; bases unmatched to any gene: 6. CDR3 protein: CASSPLGTGVYEQYF. CDR3 DNA sequence: TGTGCCAGCAGCCCCTTAGGGACAGGGGTCTACGAGCAGTACTTC.

The CDR3 sequence is CASSSPGLRYEQYF. Written as DNA, the CDR3 is TGTGCCAGCAGCTCACCGGGACTTCGTTACGAGCAGTACTTC. The rearrangement joins TRBV7-2 to TRBJ2-7; the D gene is possibly TRBD2 (6 bases). Germline lookup yields CDR1 SGHTA and CDR2 FQGNSA. The CDR3 runs to 14 residues. Trimming left V 4 bases short and J 4 bases short, with 14 bases between.

This chain uses TRBV15 with TRBJ1-1, with D possibly being TRBD1 (6 bases). Germline CDR1 and CDR2: LNHNV and YYDKDF (reference sequence). With 0 bases removed from V and 13 bases from J, the gap between germline ends came to 21 bases. This CDR3 has 15 amino acids. The CDR3 loop is CATSRDQSALGGGFF. DNA of the CDR3: TGTGCCACCAGCAGAGATCAGTCAGCTTTAGGGGGGGGTTTCTTT.

V gene TRBV5-1 combines with J gene TRBJ2-1; D remains ambiguous. Germline values: CDR1 SGHRS, CDR2 YFSETQ. This CDR3 is 15 amino acids long. The ends were cut back, 2 bases at V and 0 bases at J, with 9 bases in the middle. CDR3 loop: CASSFDNYSYNEQFF. CDR3 nucleotides: TGCGCCAGCAGCTTCGACAATTACTCCTACAATGAGCAGTTCTTC.

The chain has TRBV5-1 and TRBJ1-6; possible D gene TRBD1, 6 bases. Germline V CDR1 and CDR2: SGHRS, YFSETQ. This CDR3 is built from 18 residues. Trimming pared 3 bases from V and 8 bases from J, leaving 24 bases between. In nucleotides, the CDR3 is TGCGCCAGCAGCTCTCGACCCCAGGGGAGATTTTCCGATTCACCCCTCCACTTT. Translated, it gives CASSSRPQGRFSDSPLHF.

In this sample, this clone turned up once. The CDR3 nucleotides are TGCGCCACCGGGACAGGGGAGACCTACAATGAGCAGTTCTTC. This sequence encodes CATGTGETYNEQFF. The chain uses TRBV5-1 and TRBJ2-1, with 10 bases identical to TRBD1. The V gene's germline CDR1 is SGHRS and CDR2 YFSETQ. The CDR3 sequence is 14 residues long. With 9 bases clipped from V and 2 bases from J, the junction kept 5 bases outside the gene matches.

This clone was seen just once. J is TRBJ1-3 and V is TRBV12-3 or TRBV12-4, with TRBD1 matching over 7 bases. CDR3 size: 13 residues. V was pared by 1 base and J by 8 bases, with 2 bases of the junction left unmatched. The CDR3 spells CASSLDRGDTIYF. The CDR3 region has the DNA TGTGCCAGCAGTTTAGACAGGGGTGACACCATATATTTT.

This chain links TRBV4-2 with TRBJ1-2, with D possibly matching TRBD1 (6 bases). Germline values: CDR1 LGHNA, CDR2 YNFKEQ. This CDR3 is 13 amino acids long. Trimming removed 0 bases at V and 6 bases at J, with 8 bases between. The chain's CDR3 is CASSQETGDGYTF. CDR3 bases: TGTGCCAGCAGCCAAGAGACAGGAGATGGCTACACCTTC.